This T cell receptor (beta chain) is from a study of blood T cell repertoires in COVID-19. The CDR3 spans 14 residues. Trimming stripped 0 bases from V and 8 bases from J, with 12 bases between. Germline values: CDR1 SGDLS, CDR2 YYNGEE. Authors' processing steps: From reference gene primer amplification, estimates of nucleated cell counts were derived. This table comes from immunoSEQ multiplex PCR, and its TCRdb copy is limited to in-frame clones, with some not included. V and J calls and clone size are given by that table; D and trimming were obtained from the DNA. The table lists fewer than 250,000 clones, approximately 86% of them singletons.

The sequence came from a young man with acute or convalescent COVID-19. The genes are TRBV9 and TRBJ2-1; D might be TRBD1 (5 bases). Sequencing used peripheral blood. CDR3 protein: CASSVVTPTDEQFF. CDR3 bases: TGTGCCAGCAGCGTAGTCACCCCGACAGATGAGCAGTTCTTC.